This T cell receptor (beta chain) came from a study of cytomegalovirus exposure and HLA in healthy donors. TCRdb's copy holds only in-frame clones and misses some; the assay was immunoSEQ multiplex PCR. Here the sample spans about 43,000 clones, about 93% being singletons. The CDR3 contains 14 residues. Germline loops: CDR1 LNHDA, CDR2 SQIVND (reference sequence). V was clipped by 3 bases and J by 1 base, with 9 bases between them. The chain uses TRBV19 and TRBJ2-5, with D possibly matching TRBD2 (6 bases). The source material was PBMCs. The clonotype originates from a man younger than 30 in good health and CMV-seronegative. For the CDR3, the DNA is TGTGCCAGTAGTATGCCTAGCGTCCAAGAGACCCAGTACTTC. Translation gives CASSMPSVQETQYF.